The rows below give T cell receptor beta chains drawn from one sample of a study of shared clonotypes between healthy human individuals. Produced via immunoSEQ multiplex PCR; TCRdb's table is partial and in-frame only. The sample yields about 2.4 million clones, under 95% seen once. What was sequenced was naive CD4+ T cells from PBMCs. All receptors come from a man between 18 and 35 years old in good health. Some clones in this sample may be carry-over from other donors' samples. CDR3s include the opening cysteine and the closing phenylalanine or tryptophan. The D gene is left open where the match is weak. Rows give clone size only sometimes, using once, few, many, or a class for an expanded clone.

D: TRBD1
V: TRBV7-2
size: .
J: TRBJ2-2
DNA: TGTGCCAGCAGCTTAAGGGACAGGGTCGGGGAGCTGTTTTTT
CDR3: CASSLRDRVGELFF

D: .
V: TRBV4-3
size: .
J: TRBJ1-2
DNA: TGCGCCAGCAGCCAAGACGCCAATCTGGACTATGGCTACACCTTC
CDR3: CASSQDANLDYGYTF

D: .
V: TRBV7-2
size: .
J: TRBJ1-2
DNA: TGTGCCAGCAGCTTAGTTCTGTTAGAAGTCAACTATGGCTACACCTTC
CDR3: CASSLVLLEVNYGYTF

D: .
V: TRBV11-2
size: .
J: TRBJ2-7
DNA: TGTGCCAGCAGCTCAAGGGGCAGGGTGGTCTACGAGCAGTACTTC
CDR3: CASSSRGRVVYEQYF

D: TRBD2
V: TRBV7-3
size: .
J: TRBJ2-5
DNA: TGTGCCAGCAGCTTATCTAGCGGGGCCCAAGAGACCCAGTACTTC
CDR3: CASSLSSGAQETQYF

D: .
V: TRBV5-1
size: .
J: TRBJ2-7
DNA: TGCGCCAGCAGCTTTGGTGGGACGGTTCCCTACGAGCAGTACTTC
CDR3: CASSFGGTVPYEQYF

D: .
V: TRBV6-6
size: .
J: TRBJ1-2
DNA: TGTGCCAGCAGCGGGACGGCTCACTATGGCTACACCTTC
CDR3: CASSGTAHYGYTF

D: TRBD1
V: TRBV9
size: .
J: TRBJ2-1
DNA: TGTGCCAGCAGCGTAGCGGACAGGGTCTACAATGAGCAGTTCTTC
CDR3: CASSVADRVYNEQFF

D: .
V: TRBV19
size: .
J: TRBJ1-1
DNA: TGTGCCAGTAGTCCAGGGAGGGGGAGGAACACTGAAGCTTTCTTT
CDR3: CASSPGRGRNTEAFF

D: .
V: TRBV4-2
size: once
J: TRBJ2-3
DNA: TGTGCCAGCAGCCAAGGGGTTGGCCCGGGGATCTCGCAGTATTTT
CDR3: CASSQGVGPGISQYF

D: TRBD1
V: TRBV28
size: .
J: TRBJ2-5
DNA: TGTGCCAGCAGTTCCCGGGTGGACAGGGACCAAGAGACCCAGTACTTC
CDR3: CASSSRVDRDQETQYF

D: .
V: TRBV5-1
size: .
J: TRBJ2-3
DNA: TGCGCCAGCAGCTTGGGGGGGCTAGCAGGCACAGATACGCAGTATTTT
CDR3: CASSLGGLAGTDTQYF